Presented here are 8 T cell receptor beta chains from one specimen sequenced in a study of T cell responses to AZD1222 COVID-19 vaccine. The table came from immunoSEQ multiplex PCR; TCRdb's copy has only in-frame clones and leaves some out. Of 120,000 to 150,000 clones listed, 80% to 90% are singletons. The starting material was peripheral blood, obtained on day 0 of AZD1222 vaccination. The origin of the receptors is an adult in good health.

This rearrangement joins TRBV27 to TRBJ2-3; the match to TRBD2 covers 14 bases. The CDR3 totals 17 residues. Trimming at V came to 5 bases and at J to 10 bases, leaving 14 bases not matched to a gene. Germline CDR1 MNHEY, CDR2 SMNVEV (reference sequence). CDR3 sequence reads: CASSTQTSGRAGDAQYF. The DNA of the CDR3 is TGTGCCAGCAGTACCCAGACTAGCGGGAGGGCCGGCGATGCGCAGTATTTT.

This clone was seen only a few times. CDR3 loop: CASSPGKVMWNTIYF. CDR3 sequence (DNA): TGTGCCAGCAGTCCTGGAAAGGTTATGTGGAACACCATATATTTT. The V and J genes are TRBV11-2 and TRBJ1-3, with D hard to call. The V end was cut by 6 bases, the J end by 7 bases, with 19 bases between. This CDR3 contains 15 residues. Germline V gene sequence: CDR1 SGHAT, CDR2 FQNNGV.

The chain is built from TRBV7-9 and TRBJ2-3; 8 nucleotides match TRBD2. The germline V gene has CDR1 SEHNR and CDR2 FQNEAQ (reference sequence). There are 18 residues in the CDR3. The V and J ends lost 6 bases and 3 bases, in that order; junction bases with no gene match: 17. DNA for the CDR3: TGTGCCAGCAGTCAAGGGGTTGGAAGCGGGAGAAGAACAGATACGCAGTATTTT. The encoded protein is CASSQGVGSGRRTDTQYF.

This sequence joins TRBV6-5 and TRBJ1-5; D unclear. The CDR3 contains 14 residues. Germline CDR1 is MNHEY and CDR2 is SVGAGI. Trimming stripped 7 bases from V and 7 bases from J, with 17 bases between. The CDR3: CASTGSTSGQPQHF. DNA of the CDR3: TGTGCCAGCACCGGATCTACCTCCGGCCAGCCCCAGCATTTT.

This clone has just a few counts. V and J are TRBV14 and TRBJ2-2; D not resolved. The CDR3 has 13 amino acids. Per the germline V gene, CDR1 is SGHDN and CDR2 is FVKESK. V shed 1 base and J shed 7 bases, with 7 bases lying between them. CDR3 in amino acids: CASSQVYLGELFF. CDR3 sequence (DNA): TGTGCCAGCAGCCAAGTTTATCTCGGGGAGCTGTTTTTT. Variable domain in full (rest from reference TRBV14 and TRBJ2-2): EAGVTQFPSHSVIEKGQTVTLRCDPISGHDNLYWYRRVMGKEIKFLLHFVKESKQDESGMPNNRFLAERTGGTYSTLKVQPAELEDSGVYFCASSQVYLGELFFGEGSRLTVL.

The CDR3 here is CASSVGNTGELFF. The CDR3 coding sequence is TGTGCCAGCAGCGTAGGGAACACCGGGGAGCTGTTTTTT. This chain joins TRBV9 and TRBJ2-2; D uncertain. Trimming took off 0 bases at V and 1 base at J, with 1 base between the two ends. In germline, CDR1 is SGDLS, CDR2 YYNGEE. There are 13 residues in the CDR3.

The genes are TRBV6-2 or TRBV6-3 and TRBJ2-3; perhaps TRBD2 as D (6 bases). Trimming took off 2 bases at V and 1 base at J, with 16 bases between the two ends. CDR3 length: 17 amino acids. CDR1 is MNHEY, CDR2 SVGEGT, per germline. CDR3 amino acids: CASSYTLGSGGTDTQYF. CDR3 in DNA: TGTGCCAGCAGTTACACCCTTGGTAGCGGAGGCACAGATACGCAGTATTTT.

The V gene is TRBV15, the J gene TRBJ1-1; possibly TRBD1 for D (6 bases). The CDR3 spans 15 residues. The ends were cut back, 2 bases at V and 0 bases at J, with 10 bases in the middle. CDR1 LNHNV and CDR2 YYDKDF come from the germline V gene (reference sequence). This chain's CDR3 is CATSRRTVMNTEAFF. CDR3 coding DNA: TGTGCCACCAGCAGACGGACAGTCATGAACACTGAAGCTTTCTTT.